The TCR beta chain described here comes from a study of beta chain features in type 1 diabetes. This CDR3 has 15 amino acids. Expressed TCRB transcripts were sequenced after all isolated RNA was converted to cDNA. Samples of naive, central memory and regulatory T cells yielded a mean of around 3.4 million reads. The assay was immunoSEQ multiplex PCR, and TCRdb's table has in-frame clones only and misses some. The sample lists 60,000 to 75,000 clones; around 49% were seen once. General observations from the study: Researchers report that Type 1 diabetes patients had moderately but significantly shorter TCRB CDR3s across all four CD4+ subsets.

As for this clone: Its specificity is not known.

The chain employs TRBV21-1 and TRBJ1-5; TRBD1 is taken as the D call from the table, unchecked against the DNA. TRBV21-1 is shown as a pseudogene. The clonotype was recovered from a man aged 25-40 years with type 1 diabetes. Sequencing input: central memory CD4+ T cells from blood. The CDR3: CASSKAEGAGQPQHF. As DNA, the CDR3 is TGTGCCAGCAGCAAAGCGGAAGGGGCAGGACAGCCCCAGCATTTT.